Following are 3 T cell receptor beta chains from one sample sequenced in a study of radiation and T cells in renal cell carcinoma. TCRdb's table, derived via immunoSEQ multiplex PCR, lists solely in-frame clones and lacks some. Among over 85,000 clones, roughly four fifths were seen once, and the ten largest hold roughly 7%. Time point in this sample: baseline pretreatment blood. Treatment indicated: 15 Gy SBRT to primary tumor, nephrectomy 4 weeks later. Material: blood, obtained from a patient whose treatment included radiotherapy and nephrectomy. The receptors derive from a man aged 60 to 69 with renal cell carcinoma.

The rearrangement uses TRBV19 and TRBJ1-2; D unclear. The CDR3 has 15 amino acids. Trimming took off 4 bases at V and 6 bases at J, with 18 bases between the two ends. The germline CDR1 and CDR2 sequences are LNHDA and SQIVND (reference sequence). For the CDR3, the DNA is TGTGCCAGTAGTACCACCCTGTCCGCCTCAAATGGCTACACCTTC. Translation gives CASSTTLSASNGYTF. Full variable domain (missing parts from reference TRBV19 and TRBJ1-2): DGGITQSPKYLFRKEGQNVTLSCEQNLNHDAMYWYRQDPGQGLRLIYYSQIVNDFQKGDIAEGYSVSREKKESFPLTVTSAQKNPTAFYLCASSTTLSASNGYTFGSGTRLTVV.

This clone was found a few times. The CDR3 DNA sequence: TGTGCCAGTACTCCTCCGGGACACTTGAACACTGAAGCTTTCTTT. Translating it yields CASTPPGHLNTEAFF. The V and J genes are TRBV19 and TRBJ1-1; a possible D gene is TRBD1 (6 bases). Germline CDR1 is LNHDA and CDR2 is SQIVND (reference sequence). With 7 bases removed from V and 0 bases from J, the gap between germline ends came to 15 bases. CDR3 size: 15 residues.

The CDR3 nucleotides are TGTGCCAGCAGCGTAGGGGGAGACGGAAACACCATATATTTT. Translated, it gives CASSVGGDGNTIYF. This rearrangement joins TRBV9 to TRBJ1-3; D not certain. This CDR3 has 14 amino acids. Germline V lookup: CDR1 SGDLS, CDR2 YYNGEE. Between the trimmed V and J ends, which lost 0 bases and 4 bases, there was a span of 8 bases.